Sequencing of this TCR beta chain was carried out in a study of a mutant IDH1 vaccine in newly diagnosed glioma. Across the whole study: Onset of vaccination occurred 4-6 weeks following radiotherapy alone, or with temozolomide cycles. Whole-study results and caveats: Induction of immune responses by the vaccine occurred in 93.3% of patients.

Stated time point: week 23, last vaccination. The content of each vaccine dose was 300 ug of mutant IDH1 20-mer peptide, and topical imiquimod accompanied it. The astrocytomas were IDH1-mutant, ATRX-negative, and WHO grade 3 or 4. As concerns this clone: Its antigen remains unidentified.

Measured with immunoSEQ multiplex PCR; TCRdb has only the in-frame clones, and not every one. Found here are roughly 51,000 clones, about 81% of them singletons; the top ten hold over 7%. Germline V gene sequence: CDR1 MNHNY, CDR2 SVGAGI (reference sequence). With 7 bases clipped from V and 2 bases from J, the junction kept 10 bases outside the gene matches. The CDR3 contains 16 residues. This chain uses TRBV6-6 with TRBJ2-5; 10 positions match TRBD1. The input for sequencing was PBMCs, taken from a glioma patient whose treatment included an IDH1 peptide vaccine. This receptor was taken from a woman in her thirties or forties with glioma. Some clones in this sample may be carry-over from other donors' samples. DNA for the CDR3: TGTGCCAGCAACAACCCCGGGACAGGGGCACAAGAGACCCAGTACTTC. Its protein product is CASNNPGTGAQETQYF.